One sample yielded the 8 T cell receptor beta chains listed below, sequenced in a study of T cell repertoires in cytomegalovirus infection. These receptors lack a known antigen. A single record per CDR3 protein comes from TCRdb applying MiXCR to the reads. The sample records some 900,000 distinct CDR3 sequences, 30% to 35% being singletons. This specimen was cultured CD8+ T cells from PBMCs, taken from culture after CMV antigen stimulation. These receptors were taken from a human donor in good health (CMV status not recorded). Some clones in this sample may be carry-over from other donors' samples.

With respect to this clonotype: One end of the junction fails to match germline, which may point to a read error. The J gene is TRBJ2-3, the V gene TRBV5-3; D perhaps matches TRBD2 (6 bases). TRBV5-3 is known as an ORF, though its function is uncertain. CDR3 length: 15 residues. In DNA form, the CDR3 reads TGTGCCAGCAGCTGGCTAGTGGGGGGTACAGATACGCAGTATTTT. Protein sequence: CASSWLVGGTDTQYF.

The rearrangement links TRBV6-2 or TRBV6-3 to TRBJ2-3; TRBD1 matches at 7 bases. The CDR3 loop spans 16 amino acids. Germline loops: CDR1 MNHEY, CDR2 SVGEGT. With V trimmed by 0 bases and J by 1 base, 4 bases remained unmatched. The CDR3 nucleotides are TGTGCCAGCAGTTACTCGAAAGGACAGGGCACAGATACGCAGTATTTT. It translates to CASSYSKGQGTDTQYF.

V usage is TRBV5-1 and J usage is TRBJ2-5; a weak D match, TRBD2 (7 bases). V lost 0 bases, J lost 5 bases, and 14 bases lay in between. CDR3 length: 15 residues. CDR1 is SGHRS and CDR2 is YFSETQ in the germline V gene. The CDR3 nucleotides are TGCGCCAGCAGCTTGGGCGGGGGCCAGCGCGAGACCCAGTACTTC. It specifies CASSLGGGQRETQYF.

The chain links TRBV10-3 to TRBJ2-7, with TRBD2 as a possible D gene (5 bases). The length of the CDR3 is 15 residues. CDR1 and CDR2 (germline): ENHRY, SYGVKD. V gave up 8 bases and J gave up 5 bases, with 22 bases separating them. Here the CDR3 reads CAIGERDTRLDEQYF. DNA of the CDR3: TGTGCCATCGGGGAGCGAGACACCAGGTTAGACGAGCAGTACTTC.

The chain employs TRBV27 and TRBJ2-3; D remains ambiguous. The CDR3 contains 14 residues. Germline V CDR1 and CDR2: MNHEY, SMNVEV (reference sequence). V was cut by 4 bases and J by 5 bases, with 13 bases left in between. The CDR3 nucleotides read TGTGCCAGCAGTTCTCACAGTAATAGAGATACGCAGTATTTT. Amino acid sequence: CASSSHSNRDTQYF.

This clonotype was observed a few times. In nucleotides, the CDR3 is TGTGCCAGCAGCTTGGCACGGGGAATCAGCACAGATACGCAGTATTTT. Amino acids: CASSLARGISTDTQYF. V is TRBV5-6 and J is TRBJ2-3, with D possibly matching TRBD2 (5 bases). Trimming took off 0 bases at V and 0 bases at J, with 11 bases between the two ends. This CDR3 spans 16 amino acids. The germline CDR1 and CDR2 sequences are SGHDT and YYEEEE.

The V gene is TRBV29-1, the J gene TRBJ1-5; 7 bases line up with TRBD1. Germline CDR1 and CDR2: SQVTM and ANQGSEA. V shed 2 bases, J shed 2 bases, and the junction held 3 bases outside the gene matches. This CDR3 contains 14 residues. The CDR3 bases are TGCAGCGTTGAAACAGGACAGGGCAATCAGCCCCAGCATTTT. This encodes CSVETGQGNQPQHF. Based on the CDR3 plus reference TRBV29-1 and TRBJ1-5, the full variable domain is SAVISQKPSRDICQRGTSLTIQCQVDSQVTMMFWYRQQPGQSLTLIATANQGSEATYESGFVIDKFPISRPNLTFSTLTVSNMSPEDSSIYLCSVETGQGNQPQHFGDGTRLSIL.

This clonotype has only a few counts. V and J are TRBV7-9 and TRBJ1-1, with D perhaps TRBD1 (5 bases). From germline, CDR1 is SEHNR and CDR2 FQNEAQ (reference sequence). The V end lost 5 bases, the J end lost 1 base, and 17 bases lay between the germline ends. The CDR3 loop spans 16 amino acids. Written as DNA, the CDR3 is TGTGCCAGCAGCCCCGGTAGTGGGACCGAGAACACTGAAGCTTTCTTT. As protein: CASSPGSGTENTEAFF.